Listed below are T cell receptor beta chains from one sample, sequenced in a study of blood T cell repertoires in COVID-19. Produced via immunoSEQ multiplex PCR; TCRdb's table is partial and in-frame only. The table records 300,000 to 350,000 clones, 75% to 90% of them present only once. The specimen sequenced was PBMCs or T cells enriched from blood (not recorded which). These TCRs come from a man aged 30-40 years who had recovered from COVID-19. CDR3s include the opening cysteine and the closing phenylalanine or tryptophan. A D gene is named only where the DNA matches it firmly. Rows may omit the clone size; those that give it use once, few, many or a size class.

v_call	clone_size	d_call	j_call	cdr3_nt	cdr3_aa
TRBV7-3	-	TRBD2	TRBJ2-5	TGTGCCAGCAGCCCAGAAGCGGGGGGCTGGGAAGAGACCCAGTACTTC	CASSPEAGGWEETQYF
TRBV18	-	TRBD1	TRBJ1-2	TGTGCCAGCTTGCCAGACAGGGGGGTCTATGGCTACACCTTC	CASLPDRGVYGYTF
TRBV2	-	-	TRBJ2-1	TGTGCCAGCAGCCAGCGGGACAATGAGCAGTTCTTC	CASSQRDNEQFF
TRBV2	-	TRBD2	TRBJ2-1	TGTGCCAGCAGCGAGCGGGGGTTAAGCTACAATGAGCAGTTCTTC	CASSERGLSYNEQFF
TRBV7-9	once	-	TRBJ2-3	TGTGCCAGCAGCTTCTTAGGTCTAGCGACAGATACGCAGTATTTT	CASSFLGLATDTQYF
TRBV18	-	-	TRBJ2-7	TGTGCCAGCTCACCACAGGGGAACGAGCAGTACTTC	CASSPQGNEQYF
TRBV10-2	-	-	TRBJ2-7	TGCGCCAGCACCCCGTCCGGGGGCTACGAGCAGTACTTC	CASTPSGGYEQYF
TRBV18	-	-	TRBJ2-1	TGTGCCAGCTCACCGGGGGGGCGCGGTGAGCAGTTCTTC	CASSPGGRGEQFF
TRBV7-2	-	-	TRBJ1-1	TGTGCCAGCAGCCAGACAGCAGTCCTAGGCACTGAAGCTTTCTTT	CASSQTAVLGTEAFF
TRBV5-1	-	-	TRBJ2-7	TGCGCCAGCAGCCTCACTAGTTCCTACGAGCAGTACTTC	CASSLTSSYEQYF
TRBV25-1	-	TRBD1	TRBJ1-6	TGTGCCACCGAGGGACAGCATAATTCACCCCTCCACTTT	CATEGQHNSPLHF
TRBV19	few	TRBD1	TRBJ1-1	TGTGCCAGTAGTCTTGACAGGGACACTGAAGCTTTCTTT	CASSLDRDTEAFF
TRBV11-3	-	-	TRBJ2-5	TGTGCCAGCAGCTTCGGAGAAGAGACCCAGTACTTC	CASSFGEETQYF
TRBV27	-	-	TRBJ1-6	TGTGCCAGCAGTTCCGTGGGGGGGACGCGTTCACCCCTCCACTTT	CASSSVGGTRSPLHF
TRBV19	-	-	TRBJ2-3	TGTGCCAGTAGTCAATCAGCAGGAATTAGCACAGATACGCAGTATTTT	CASSQSAGISTDTQYF
TRBV28	once	TRBD1	TRBJ2-1	TGTGCCGGGTCGACAGGGGAAAATGAGCAGTTCTTC	CAGSTGENEQFF
TRBV3-1/TRBV3-2	-	-	TRBJ2-7	TGTGCCAGCAGCCCATTTATGGGGGCCTCTAGCGAGCAGTACTTC	CASSPFMGASSEQYF
TRBV29-1	once	-	TRBJ1-2	TGCAGCGTGGCAGGGGTGCGCCATGGCTACACCTTC	CSVAGVRHGYTF
TRBV2	once	-	TRBJ1-2	TGTGCCAGCAGTGAAGTTGGAGGGGCCGTCTATGGCTACACCTTC	CASSEVGGAVYGYTF
TRBV28	-	TRBD2	TRBJ2-5	TGTGCCAGCAGCACGGGGGGGCCAGGAGAGACCCAGTACTTC	CASSTGGPGETQYF
TRBV6-5	-	-	TRBJ2-1	TGTGCCAGCAGTTACCCGGGGGAGCAGTTCTTC	CASSYPGEQFF
TRBV28	-	TRBD1	TRBJ2-3	TGTGCCAGCAGTTTTACCAGGGGGACAGATACGCAGTATTTT	CASSFTRGTDTQYF
TRBV19	-	-	TRBJ1-1	TGTGCCAGTAGTATTAACAGCCAGTTGAACACTGAAGCTTTCTTT	CASSINSQLNTEAFF
TRBV7-9	few	TRBD1	TRBJ1-2	TGTGCCAGCAGCCCTGGACAGGGGGAGGGTGGCTACACCTTC	CASSPGQGEGGYTF
TRBV28	-	-	TRBJ2-1	TGTGCCAGCACCGGGGGGGGAACAGAGGGGGCCAATGAGCAGTTCTTC	CASTGGGTEGANEQFF
TRBV7-8	-	-	TRBJ1-1	TGTGCCAGCAGCCGGGACTCGAACACTGAAGCTTTCTTT	CASSRDSNTEAFF
TRBV5-1	-	-	TRBJ1-2	TGCGCCAGCAGTTATGGCAGCTATGGCTACACCTTC	CASSYGSYGYTF
TRBV11-2	-	TRBD2	TRBJ2-3	TGTGCCAGCAGCTGGCGACTAGCGGGGGGTAGCACAGATACGCAGTATTTT	CASSWRLAGGSTDTQYF
TRBV5-1	-	-	TRBJ2-1	TGCGCCAGCAGCACGACACATTATGAGCAGTTCTTC	CASSTTHYEQFF
TRBV3-1/TRBV3-2	-	TRBD1	TRBJ1-2	TGTGCCAGCAGCCCGGGACAGGGTCATGGCTACACCTTC	CASSPGQGHGYTF
TRBV7-9	-	-	TRBJ1-2	TGTGCCAGCAGCCCCGGCCGAGGGTATGGTGGCTACACCTTC	CASSPGRGYGGYTF
TRBV29-1	-	-	TRBJ1-2	TGCAGCGTGGAGACCGCCAACTATGGCTACACCTTC	CSVETANYGYTF
TRBV6-5	-	TRBD1	TRBJ2-7	TGTGCCAGCAGCATGGGACAGCACTCCTACGAGCAGTACTTC	CASSMGQHSYEQYF
TRBV28	once	-	TRBJ2-7	TGTGCCATCATGGGGGGCAGGGGGAGCGAGCAGTACTTC	CAIMGGRGSEQYF
TRBV27	-	-	TRBJ1-1	TGTGCCAGCAGTTTGGGCCGGGGAGGCACTGAAGCTTTCTTT	CASSLGRGGTEAFF
TRBV2	-	TRBD1	TRBJ1-4	TGTGCCAGCAGTCCCTGGGGGGACAGCGCTAATGAAAAACTGTTTTTT	CASSPWGDSANEKLFF
TRBV3-1/TRBV3-2	-	-	TRBJ1-1	TGTGCCAGCAGCCTATCGGACAGGAACACTGAAGCTTTCTTT	CASSLSDRNTEAFF
TRBV5-1	-	TRBD1	TRBJ1-2	TGCGCCAGCAGCTCAGGACAGGGGGAACCGGGAGGCTACACCTTC	CASSSGQGEPGGYTF
TRBV27	-	-	TRBJ1-5	TGTGCCAGCAGTGGAGGGCAGGACAATCAGCCCCAGCATTTT	CASSGGQDNQPQHF
TRBV5-6	-	-	TRBJ1-3	TGTGCCAGCAGCCTCGACAGCCACTCTGGAAACACCATATATTTT	CASSLDSHSGNTIYF
TRBV11-2	-	TRBD1	TRBJ2-1	TGTGCCAGCAGCTTAATGGGGACAGGGAGAAATGAGCAGTTCTTC	CASSLMGTGRNEQFF
TRBV5-1	-	-	TRBJ1-2	TGCGCCAGCAGCTTACGGACAGTAAACTATGGCTACACCTTC	CASSLRTVNYGYTF
TRBV24-1	-	-	TRBJ2-2	TGTGCCACCAGTGATTTTCACGGGAAGGACACCGGGGAGCTGTTTTTT	CATSDFHGKDTGELFF
TRBV7-2	-	TRBD1	TRBJ1-4	TGTGCCAGCAGCATACACGGACAGGGAGTCGATTCGACTAATGAAAAACTGTTTTTT	CASSIHGQGVDSTNEKLFF
TRBV7-9	few	TRBD1	TRBJ2-2	TGTGCCAGCAGCTTAGCGGGGACAGGGGCTGATACCGGGGAGCTGTTTTTT	CASSLAGTGADTGELFF
TRBV27	-	-	TRBJ2-3	TGTGCCAGCAGTTTATTAGGTTCTAGCGGCACAGATACGCAGTATTTT	CASSLLGSSGTDTQYF
TRBV5-4	-	TRBD1	TRBJ1-1	TGTGCCAGCAGCTTAGGACAGGGAGCGAACACTGAAGCTTTCTTT	CASSLGQGANTEAFF
TRBV28	-	-	TRBJ1-3	TGTGCCAGCAGTTTCTCGGGGATCTCTGGAAACACCATATATTTT	CASSFSGISGNTIYF
TRBV10-3	-	TRBD1	TRBJ1-1	TGTGCCATCAGTGCTGGACAGGGGGCTTCAACGAACACTGAAGCTTTCTTT	CAISAGQGASTNTEAFF
TRBV24-1	-	TRBD1	TRBJ2-1	TGTGCCACCAGTGAACCACAGGGGTTCTCCTACAATGAGCAGTTCTTC	CATSEPQGFSYNEQFF
TRBV4-2	-	TRBD2	TRBJ2-5	TGTGCCAGCAGCCAAGTTTCGCGGGGGGGCTTAGAGACCCAGTACTTC	CASSQVSRGGLETQYF
TRBV18	-	TRBD1	TRBJ1-3	TGTGCCAGCTCACCACGGGGGGACAGCCCCTTACTCTCTGGAAACACCATATATTTT	CASSPRGDSPLLSGNTIYF
TRBV2	-	-	TRBJ2-3	TGTGCCAGCAGCACCGGAGGGCGAGGAGTAGATACGCAGTATTTT	CASSTGGRGVDTQYF
TRBV6-5	-	-	TRBJ2-6	TGTGCCAGCGTCCTTTCTGGGGCCAACGTCCTGACTTTC	CASVLSGANVLTF
TRBV6-5	-	TRBD1	TRBJ1-2	TGTGCCAGCAGTCACAGGGGATCGGACTATGGCTACACCTTC	CASSHRGSDYGYTF
TRBV19	-	-	TRBJ1-4	TGTGCCAGTAGTATATTGGGGGCGAGTGAAAAACTGTTTTTT	CASSILGASEKLFF
TRBV6-5	-	-	TRBJ2-7	TGTGCCAGCAGTTACGGAGGGGAGCAGTACTTC	CASSYGGEQYF